Given below is one TCR beta chain in context. What it binds is not known. The sample originates from a study of cytomegalovirus exposure and HLA in healthy donors. Study-level findings and limits: The records held CMV serostatus as the only immune exposure information. As was reported, the classifier diagnosed cytomegalovirus status with high specificity and sensitivity. Later, an analysis found that common viral pathogens appeared to be linked with several of the most significant clusters. In a later analysis, TCR beta V- and J-gene trimming showed a link to a missense DCLRE1C variant.

Primers for the PCR totalled 60 Vbeta and 13 Jbeta. Clones were read by immunoSEQ multiplex PCR, and TCRdb kept only the in-frame ones, dropping some. The listing records 130,000 to 150,000 clones. There are 14 residues in the CDR3. The ends lost 3 bases at V and 4 bases at J; junction bases unmatched: 4. The germline V gene encodes CDR1 SGHNT and CDR2 YYREEE (reference sequence). Sequencing was done on a sample of PBMCs. The TCR comes from a woman aged 50 to 60 in good health and CMV-seronegative. The J gene is TRBJ1-5, the V gene TRBV5-4, with 7 bases matching TRBD1. CDR3: CASSSQGGNQPQHF. DNA for the CDR3: TGTGCCAGCAGCTCGCAGGGGGGAAATCAGCCCCAGCATTTT.